The 30 T cell receptor beta chains presented below share a single source sample, sequenced in a study of PD-L1 blockade in urothelial cancer. Time point of the sample: pretreatment peripheral blood. The method was immunoSEQ multiplex PCR; TCRdb's version includes in-frame clones alone and lacks a portion of them. Among 50,000 to 75,000 clones listed, roughly 77% were seen once. The sequenced sample was PBMCs, obtained around atezolizumab (anti-PD-L1) treatment. These receptors originate from a man in his sixties or seventies with urothelial cancer.

The chain combines TRBV4-1 with TRBJ1-5; a possible D gene is TRBD1 (6 bases). Germline loops: CDR1 MGHRA, CDR2 YSYEKL. The CDR3 is 15 amino acids. The V gene lost 3 bases and the J gene lost 0 bases, with 9 bases spanning the gap. In DNA form, the CDR3 reads TGCGCCAGCAGCCACCTCAGGGGTAGCAATCAGCCCCAGCATTTT. Its translation is CASSHLRGSNQPQHF.

This clone was seen a few times. The chain links TRBV7-2 to TRBJ2-3, with D unresolved. Trimming shortened V by 1 base and J by 7 bases, and 6 bases separated the two germline ends. Germline-derived CDR1 and CDR2 are SGHTA and FQGNSA. There are 12 residues in the CDR3. CDR3 coding DNA: TGTGCCAGCAGCTTAGATCGGTATACGCAGTATTTT. It encodes CASSLDRYTQYF.

In its sample, this clone was seen a few times. V gene TRBV6-4 combines with J gene TRBJ2-1, with 8 bases matching TRBD1. The CDR3 sequence is 13 residues long. Trimming took 6 bases from V and 9 from J; bases not matched to a gene: 7. Germline V lookup: CDR1 MRHNA, CDR2 SNTAGT. The CDR3 DNA sequence: TGTGCCAGCAGCAAGGACAGGGTGGGTGAGCAGTTCTTC. Translating gives CASSKDRVGEQFF.

V is TRBV5-1 and J is TRBJ2-7, with TRBD2 matching 7 bases. This CDR3 has 14 residues. Germline V gene lookup returns CDR1 SGHRS and CDR2 YFSETQ. V was clipped by 0 bases and J by 2 bases; unmatched bases: 2. The CDR3 loop reads CASSLVGTTYEQYF. DNA of the CDR3: TGCGCCAGCAGCTTGGTGGGGACTACCTACGAGCAGTACTTC.

The V gene is TRBV5-1, the J gene TRBJ2-1; 8 nucleotides line up with TRBD2. Germline V gene lookup returns CDR1 SGHRS and CDR2 YFSETQ. The CDR3 has 18 amino acids. V dropped 2 bases and J dropped 3; count of bases not matched to a gene: 13. The CDR3 nucleotides read TGCGCCAGCAGCTTTAGGCCATCGACTAGCGATTTCTACAATGAGCAGTTCTTC. Protein product: CASSFRPSTSDFYNEQFF.

The chain uses TRBV4-3 and TRBJ1-1; D gene unclear. V shed 0 bases and J shed 4 bases, with 9 bases lying between them. The CDR3 loop spans 14 amino acids. Germline lookup yields CDR1 LGHNA and CDR2 YSLEER. CDR3 protein: CASSQEVRGTEAFF. The CDR3 DNA sequence: TGCGCCAGCAGCCAAGAAGTGCGGGGCACTGAAGCTTTCTTT.

The J gene is TRBJ2-1, the V gene TRBV9; 11 nucleotides line up with TRBD2. This CDR3 contains 18 residues. CDR1 is SGDLS and CDR2 is YYNGEE in the germline V gene. The junction had 8 bases not matched to a gene; V was cut back by 3 bases and J by 0 bases. The CDR3: CASSAGLAGSFSYNEQFF. Here the CDR3 DNA reads TGTGCCAGCAGCGCCGGACTAGCGGGTTCCTTCTCCTACAATGAGCAGTTCTTC.

The chain joins TRBV15 to TRBJ2-5, with 8 positions matching TRBD1. V gave up 0 bases and J gave up 5 bases; unmatched junction bases: 5. The CDR3 contains 15 residues. Germline loops: CDR1 LNHNV, CDR2 YYDKDF (reference sequence). The CDR3 is CATSRDEGQVETQYF. CDR3 nucleotides: TGTGCCACCAGCAGAGATGAGGGACAGGTTGAGACCCAGTACTTC.

A single count supports this clone. The chain has TRBV7-9 and TRBJ2-3, with 7 bases lining up with TRBD2. CDR3 length: 15 amino acids. The trim removed 6 bases at V and 0 bases at J, leaving 6 bases unmatched. Germline V CDR1 and CDR2: SEHNR, FQNEAQ (reference sequence). The CDR3 DNA reads as TGTGCCAGCAGTCTCTGGCGGGAGAGCACAGATACGCAGTATTTT. Protein sequence: CASSLWRESTDTQYF.

The chain has TRBV30 and TRBJ1-4; a possible D gene is TRBD1 (5 bases). This CDR3 comprises 15 residues. The germline V gene has CDR1 GTSNPN and CDR2 SVGIG (reference sequence). V shed 3 bases and J shed 4 bases, with 15 bases lying between them. The CDR3 is CAWSGGHGLNEKLFF. The CDR3 DNA reads TGTGCCTGGAGCGGCGGACACGGTCTTAATGAAAAACTGTTTTTT. Full variable domain (remainder filled in from reference TRBV30 and TRBJ1-4): SQTIHQWPATLVQPVGSPLSLECTVEGTSNPNLYWYRQAAGRGLQLLFYSVGIGQISSEVPQNLSASRPQDRQFILSSKKLLLSDSGFYLCAWSGGHGLNEKLFFGSGTQLSVL.

This sequence joins TRBV13 and TRBJ1-1; D call uncertain. Germline CDR1 and CDR2: PRHDT and FYEKMQ (reference sequence). The CDR3 has 15 amino acids. Trimming stripped 3 bases from V and 5 bases from J, with 16 bases between. CDR3 bases: TGTGCCAGCAGCTTTGTCTTGGTTACGGGGACTGAAGCTTTCTTT. This translates into CASSFVLVTGTEAFF.

The J gene is TRBJ2-3, the V gene TRBV6-4; 8 nucleotides align to TRBD1. The CDR3 extends over 16 amino acids. CDR1 is MRHNA and CDR2 is SNTAGT in the germline V gene. V lost 2 bases to trimming and J lost 4 bases; unmatched junction nucleotides: 8. The CDR3 region is CASSDGPGGAADTQYF. The CDR3 DNA sequence: TGTGCCAGCAGTGACGGGCCAGGGGGCGCGGCAGATACGCAGTATTTT.

The chain combines TRBV7-9 with TRBJ2-7, with 10 nucleotides matching TRBD1. With 7 bases clipped from V and 2 bases from J, the junction kept 8 bases outside the gene matches. Germline assignment: CDR1 SEHNR and CDR2 FQNEAQ (reference sequence). The CDR3 length is 15 residues. CDR3 residues: CASTPGQGLAYEQYF. In nucleotides, the CDR3 is TGTGCCAGCACCCCGGGACAGGGGCTAGCCTACGAGCAGTACTTC.

In this sample, this clone turned up a few times. The chain joins TRBV13 to TRBJ2-1, with a possible D match to TRBD1 (5 bases). V lost 0 bases to trimming and J lost 5 bases, with 8 bases between them. Germline values: CDR1 PRHDT, CDR2 FYEKMQ (reference sequence). The CDR3 has 14 amino acids. The CDR3 reads CASSLGHRNNEQFF. DNA for the CDR3: TGTGCCAGCAGCTTAGGCCACAGGAACAATGAGCAGTTCTTC.

The CDR3 DNA sequence: TGTGCCAGCAGCGAGATCGAGTCAGGGGTATACAATGAGCAGTTCTTC. Translated, it gives CASSEIESGVYNEQFF. This sequence joins TRBV25-1 and TRBJ2-1, with D possibly being TRBD1 (6 bases). Germline CDR1 MGHDK, CDR2 SYGVNS. Trimming shortened V by 6 bases and J by 4 bases, and 19 bases separated the two germline ends. This CDR3 is built from 16 residues.

The chain links TRBV5-1 to TRBJ2-1, with 14 nucleotides matching TRBD2. V shed 4 bases, J shed 9 bases, and the junction held 12 bases outside the gene matches. CDR1 and CDR2 from the germline V gene are SGHRS and YFSETQ. The CDR3 runs to 17 residues. As DNA, the CDR3 is TGCGCCAGCAGCCCCGGGACTAGCGGGAGCTTTTATAGTGAGCAGTTCTTC. The encoded protein is CASSPGTSGSFYSEQFF.

There are a few counts of this clone. The chain has TRBV23-1 and TRBJ1-5; D not certain. TRBV23-1 qualifies as an ORF whose function is uncertain. There are 17 residues in the CDR3. V was pared by 1 base and J by 9 bases, with 22 bases between. The CDR3 is CASSQFPPLSRHGPQHF. For the CDR3, the DNA is TGCGCCAGCAGTCAATTCCCCCCCCTGTCCAGGCACGGGCCCCAGCATTTT.

The V call is TRBV6-1, the J call TRBJ2-1; tentative D call: TRBD1 (6 bases). Trimming cost V 4 bases and J 7 bases, with 23 bases left between them. The CDR3 loop spans 17 amino acids. The germline gives CDR1 MNHNS, CDR2 SASEGT. CDR3: CASSAERNSPGVNEQFF. CDR3 bases: TGTGCCAGCAGTGCGGAGCGGAACTCGCCAGGGGTAAATGAGCAGTTCTTC.

The chain employs TRBV19 and TRBJ2-5; TRBD1 agrees at 8 bases. The germline V gene has CDR1 LNHDA and CDR2 SQIVND (reference sequence). The V and J ends lost 6 bases and 5 bases, in that order; junction bases with no gene match: 17. CDR3 length: 17 residues. DNA for the CDR3: TGTGCCAGTAGCACTTATCGGACAGGGCAAAACGGGGAGACCCAGTACTTC. Its protein is CASSTYRTGQNGETQYF. The variable domain in full, with the rest retrieved from reference TRBV19 and TRBJ2-5, is DGGITQSPKYLFRKEGQNVTLSCEQNLNHDAMYWYRQDPGQGLRLIYYSQIVNDFQKGDIAEGYSVSREKKESFPLTVTSAQKNPTAFYLCASSTYRTGQNGETQYFGPGTRLLVL.

The V gene is TRBV7-8, the J gene TRBJ1-2; 11 positions agree with TRBD1. Germline loops: CDR1 SGHVS, CDR2 FQNEAQ. CDR3 length equals 15 residues. Trimming cost V 4 bases and J 6 bases; bases outside gene matches: 7. The CDR3 loop is CASSSSRTGGDGYTF. In DNA form, the CDR3 reads TGTGCCAGCAGCTCAAGCAGGACAGGGGGCGATGGCTACACCTTC.

V usage is TRBV4-3 and J usage is TRBJ2-3, with D hard to call. The CDR3 spans 13 residues. Germline V gene sequence: CDR1 LGHNA, CDR2 YSLEER. Trimming cost V 0 bases and J 4 bases, with 5 bases left between them. The CDR3 here is CASSQDLPDTQYF. CDR3 in DNA: TGCGCCAGCAGCCAAGATCTCCCAGATACGCAGTATTTT.

J is TRBJ2-2 and V is TRBV5-4, with 7 bases that match TRBD2. This CDR3 is built from 15 residues. Germline assignment: CDR1 SGHNT and CDR2 YYREEE (reference sequence). J was trimmed by 2 bases and V by 2 bases; bases with no gene match: 3. The CDR3 DNA reads as TGTGCCAGCAGCTTCCCGGGACTAAACACCGGGGAGCTGTTTTTT. Translation: CASSFPGLNTGELFF. Complete variable domain (other parts from reference TRBV5-4 and TRBJ2-2): ETGVTQSPTHLIKTRGQQVTLRCSSQSGHNTVSWYQQALGQGPQFIFQYYREEENGRGNFPPRFSGLQFPNYSSELNVNALELDDSALYLCASSFPGLNTGELFFGEGSRLTVL.

Within the sample, this clone is medium-sized. The same CDR3 is also encoded by other DNA sequences in this sample. The chain combines TRBV6-6 with TRBJ1-1; no clear D. V lost 11 bases and J lost 11, with 21 bases in between. This CDR3 region has 12 residues. Per germline, CDR1 MNHNY and CDR2 SVGAGI (reference sequence). CDR3 sequence reads: CASAGTVLGAFF. DNA of the CDR3: TGTGCCTCGGCGGGCACGGTCCTGGGGGCTTTCTTT.

This chain uses TRBV5-6 with TRBJ2-7, with TRBD2 matching over 8 bases. Trimming removed 3 bases from V and 0 bases from J; junction bases left unmatched: 5. Germline assignment: CDR1 SGHDT and CDR2 YYEEEE. The CDR3 contains 15 residues. CDR3 sequence: CASSSLAGLSYEQYF. The CDR3, as DNA: TGTGCCAGCAGCTCTCTAGCGGGCCTCTCCTACGAGCAGTACTTC.

V is TRBV6-1 and J is TRBJ1-5; perhaps TRBD1 as D (5 bases). Germline CDR1 and CDR2: MNHNS and SASEGT. The V gene lost 2 bases and the J gene lost 0 bases, with 20 bases spanning the gap. The CDR3 covers 19 residues. The CDR3 sequence is CASSEIQWGEKASNQPQHF. CDR3 in DNA: TGTGCCAGCAGTGAAATTCAGTGGGGGGAAAAAGCTAGCAATCAGCCCCAGCATTTT.

The rearrangement joins TRBV7-9 to TRBJ2-1; 11 nucleotides agree with TRBD2. The germline V gene encodes CDR1 SEHNR and CDR2 FQNEAQ (reference sequence). This CDR3 contains 15 residues. J was trimmed by 4 bases and V by 6 bases; bases with no gene match: 5. The CDR3 loop reads CASRPPSGRYNEQFF. CDR3 DNA: TGTGCCAGCAGACCACCTAGCGGGAGGTACAATGAGCAGTTCTTC.

The V and J genes are TRBV18 and TRBJ1-5; possible D gene TRBD1, 5 bases. V was trimmed by 2 bases and J by 6 bases, leaving 8 bases between them. From germline, CDR1 is KGHSH and CDR2 LQKENI. The CDR3 is 13 residues long. CDR3 amino acids: CASSPGAGQPQHF. CDR3 DNA sequence: TGTGCCAGCTCACCAGGGGCCGGTCAGCCCCAGCATTTT.

The chain has TRBV19 and TRBJ2-7; D perhaps matches TRBD2 (6 bases). V dropped 5 bases and J dropped 4 bases, with 15 bases sitting between them. Germline-derived CDR1 and CDR2 are LNHDA and SQIVND (reference sequence). This CDR3 contains 14 residues. The CDR3 bases are TGTGCCAGTAGTTCGGCCGGGGGTTGGTACGAGCAGTACTTC. Its translation is CASSSAGGWYEQYF.

CDR3 loop: CASSPRRQGNLAVFGSGELFF. The CDR3, as DNA: TGTGCCAGCTCACCACGACGACAGGGGAATCTAGCGGTTTTTGGGTCCGGGGAGCTGTTTTTT. The rearrangement links TRBV18 to TRBJ2-2; possibly TRBD1 for D (8 bases). The CDR3 has 21 amino acids. Trimming took off 1 base at V and 6 bases at J, with 30 bases between the two ends. Germline lookup yields CDR1 KGHSH and CDR2 LQKENI.

This sequence joins TRBV7-9 and TRBJ2-3, with TRBD2 matching 14 bases. Looked up from germline, CDR1 is SEHNR and CDR2 is FQNEAQ (reference sequence). This CDR3 spans 17 amino acids. Losses at the gene ends were 5 bases for V and 0 bases for J; bases not matched to a gene: 4. In DNA, the CDR3 is TGTGCCAGCAGCCATAGACTAGCGGGAGGGAGCACAGATACGCAGTATTTT. Encoded protein: CASSHRLAGGSTDTQYF.